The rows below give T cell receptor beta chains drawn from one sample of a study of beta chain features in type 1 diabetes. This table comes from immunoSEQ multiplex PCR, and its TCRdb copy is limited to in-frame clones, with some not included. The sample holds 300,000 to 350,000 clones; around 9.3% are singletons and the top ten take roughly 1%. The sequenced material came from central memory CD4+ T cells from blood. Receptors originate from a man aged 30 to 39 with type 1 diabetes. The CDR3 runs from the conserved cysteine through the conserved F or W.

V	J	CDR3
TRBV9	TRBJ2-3	CASSVAGRQTLDTQYF
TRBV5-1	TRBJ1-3	CASSLAPTARTGNTIYF
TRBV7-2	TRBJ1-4	CASGRGRLNEKLFF
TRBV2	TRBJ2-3	CASSLGRSTDTQYF
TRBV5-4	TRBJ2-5	CASSLADGRVETQYF
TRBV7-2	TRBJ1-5	CASSLVVDQPQHF
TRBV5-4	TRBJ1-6	CASAKTGSVYNSPLHF
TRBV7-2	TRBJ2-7	CASSLSVTSRNYEQYF
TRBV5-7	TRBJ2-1	CASSYLRLAGAWNEQFF
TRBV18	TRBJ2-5	CASSRFAQETQYF
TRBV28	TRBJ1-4	CASEAGVNEKLFF
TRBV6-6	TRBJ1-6	CASSLGNSPLHF
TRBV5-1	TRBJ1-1	CASRAGTGAPEAFF
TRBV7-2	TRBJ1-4	CASSFLNEKLFF
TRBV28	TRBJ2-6	CASSREDRAGANVLTF
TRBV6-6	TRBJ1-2	CASSPTDGNRYGYTF
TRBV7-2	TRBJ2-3	CASSLVAASTDTQYF
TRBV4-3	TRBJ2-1	CASSDQTGYNEQFF
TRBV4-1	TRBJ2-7	CASSQAELNEQYF
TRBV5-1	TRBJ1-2	CASRSRRDYGYTF
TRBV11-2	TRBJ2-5	CASSRGQTPGETQYF
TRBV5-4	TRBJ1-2	CASSYDREGYTF
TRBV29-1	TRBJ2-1	CSARNNEQFF
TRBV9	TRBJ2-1	CASSVLAGGHSEQFF